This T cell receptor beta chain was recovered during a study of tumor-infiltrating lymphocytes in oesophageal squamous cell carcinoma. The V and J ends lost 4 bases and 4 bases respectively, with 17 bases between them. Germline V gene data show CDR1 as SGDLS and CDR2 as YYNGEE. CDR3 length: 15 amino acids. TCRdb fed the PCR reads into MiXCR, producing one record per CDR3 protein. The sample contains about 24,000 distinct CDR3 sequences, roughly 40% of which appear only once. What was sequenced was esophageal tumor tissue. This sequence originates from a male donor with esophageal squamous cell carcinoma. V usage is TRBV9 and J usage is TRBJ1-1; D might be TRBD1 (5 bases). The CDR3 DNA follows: TGTGCCAGCAGCCCCTGGGGGGTTTTGGTCACTGAAGCTTTCTTT. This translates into CASSPWGVLVTEAFF.